One and the same sample provided the 21 T cell receptor beta chains below, sequenced in a study of blood T cells in healthy people across ages. A second PCR of 7 to 11 cycles used a sample-barcoded 5' primer and a J-beta primer mix. TCRdb independently ran MiXCR on the 5' RACE reads; one entry per CDR3 protein. Counted here are some 940,000 distinct CDR3 sequences, 25% to 30% occurring once; the ten biggest clones make up 10% to 13%. In addition, the sample was reused for a study of T cells of mothers and their children.

The sequencing sample was made of blood. The receptors were gathered from a woman aged 40 to 50 in good health.

The chain joins TRBV20-1 to TRBJ2-4, with TRBD2 matching 9 bases. The CDR3 consists of 18 residues. CDR1 and CDR2 (germline): DFQATT, SNEGSKA (reference sequence). J lost 0 bases, V lost 0 bases, and 9 bases had no gene match. CDR3 residues: CSARDPSLAGEAKNIQYF. As DNA, the CDR3 is TGCAGTGCTAGAGATCCCTCCTTAGCGGGGGAAGCCAAAAACATTCAGTACTTC.

Regarding this clonotype: A read error may explain this, as a much larger clone is one base away. The chain uses TRBV20-1 and TRBJ2-1; 7 nucleotides agree with TRBD2. The DNA end is a closer match to TRBJ2-7, so the J assignment may be wrong. This CDR3 comprises 13 residues. The germline V gene encodes CDR1 DFQATT and CDR2 SNEGSKA (reference sequence). The CDR3, as DNA: TGCAGTGCTGCTGGGACTACCTACAATGAGCAGTACTTC. Translated: CSAAGTTYNEQYF.

This clonotype was seen ten or more times. The chain couples TRBV27 to TRBJ1-2; tentatively, D is TRBD1 (6 bases). Germline loops: CDR1 MNHEY, CDR2 SMNVEV (reference sequence). The CDR3 runs 16 residues. With 2 bases removed from V and 5 bases from J, the gap between germline ends came to 18 bases. The CDR3 nucleotides are TGTGCCAGCAGTTTAGGGACACCCAAGCTAGGGTATGGCTACACCTTC. It encodes CASSLGTPKLGYGYTF.

The V gene is TRBV9, the J gene TRBJ1-2; 9 nucleotides match TRBD1. This CDR3 region has 15 residues. V gave up 1 base and J gave up 7 bases; unmatched junction bases: 8. Germline CDR1 is SGDLS and CDR2 is YYNGEE. This CDR3 is CASSVSGQGSGGYTF. CDR3 in DNA: TGTGCCAGCAGCGTATCGGGACAGGGAAGTGGTGGCTACACCTTC. The full variable domain, completed using reference TRBV9 and TRBJ1-2, is DSGVTQTPKHLITATGQRVTLRCSPRSGDLSVYWYQQSLDQGLQFLIQYYNGEERAKGNILERFSAQQFPDLHSELNLSSLELGDSALYFCASSVSGQGSGGYTFGSGTRLTVV.

The chain carries TRBV27 and TRBJ2-7; D might be TRBD1 (7 bases). This CDR3 contains 14 residues. Looked up from germline, CDR1 is MNHEY and CDR2 is SMNVEV (reference sequence). V was pared by 6 bases and J by 7 bases, with 19 bases between. CDR3: CASSPIPGGKEQYF. The DNA of the CDR3 is TGTGCCAGCAGCCCAATCCCAGGGGGGAAGGAGCAGTACTTC.

The DNA for the CDR3 is TGCAGTGCTAGACAGGGGGGGGTACAAGAGACCCAGTACTTC. Amino acid sequence: CSARQGGVQETQYF. The J gene is TRBJ2-5, the V gene TRBV20-1; D is tentatively TRBD1 or TRBD2 (7 bases each). V was cut by 2 bases and J by 2 bases, with 12 bases left in between. CDR3 length: 14 residues. CDR1 and CDR2 from the germline V gene are DFQATT and SNEGSKA (reference sequence).

The genes are TRBV6-5 and TRBJ2-3, with 8 positions matching TRBD2. With V trimmed by 2 bases and J by 6 bases, 7 bases remained unmatched. The CDR3 has 15 residues. Per the germline V gene, CDR1 is MNHEY and CDR2 is SVGAGI. The CDR3 spells CASSYGGGGSDTQYF. Here the CDR3 DNA reads TGTGCCAGCAGTTACGGAGGCGGGGGGTCTGATACGCAGTATTTT.

The rearrangement links TRBV5-1 to TRBJ2-3; 8 nucleotides align to TRBD1. Germline CDR1 reads SGHRS; CDR2 reads YFSETQ. The CDR3 totals 16 residues. Trimming took 2 bases from V and 4 from J; bases not matched to a gene: 9. This CDR3 is CASSLGQGPSSDTQYF. CDR3 DNA sequence: TGCGCCAGCAGCTTAGGACAGGGTCCTTCCTCAGATACGCAGTATTTT.

There are a few counts of this clonotype. The CDR3 nucleotides read TGTGCCAGCAGCAATCAACAGGGGGCGGACTATGGCTACACCTTC. It translates to CASSNQQGADYGYTF. The chain carries TRBV6-1 and TRBJ1-2; the match to TRBD1 covers 9 bases. This CDR3 region has 15 residues. V shed 6 bases, J shed 3 bases, and the junction held 8 bases outside the gene matches. Germline CDR1 reads MNHNS; CDR2 reads SASEGT.

With respect to this clonotype: A much larger clone sits a single nucleotide away, making a read error possible. The CDR3 bases are TGTGCCAGCAGCCAAGATCATTTCCCGGGGGGACCCCACAATGAGCAGTACTTC. This gives the protein CASSQDHFPGGPHNEQYF. The chain links TRBV3-1 to TRBJ2-4, with 7 bases identical to TRBD2. Germline CDR1 is LGHDT and CDR2 is YNNKEL (reference sequence). The CDR3 loop spans 18 amino acids. The V and J ends lost 0 bases and 13 bases, in that order; junction bases with no gene match: 21.

This clonotype showed up just once. Because it lacks the conserved phenylalanine or tryptophan at the end, this CDR3 is likely a read error. The V and J genes are TRBV12-3 or TRBV12-4 and TRBJ2-3; D tentatively reads TRBD1 or TRBD2 (5 bases each). This CDR3 has 13 residues. Trimming removed 6 bases from V and 4 bases from J, with 11 bases in between. The CDR3 protein is CASRRVGADTQYS. In DNA, the CDR3 is TGTGCCAGCAGGAGGGTGGGGGCAGATACGCAGTATTCT.

This clonotype was found many times. The chain links TRBV29-1 to TRBJ2-7; maybe TRBD1 (5 bases). Germline V gene sequence: CDR1 SQVTM, CDR2 ANQGSEA. Trimming left V 6 bases short and J 2 bases short, with 14 bases between. This CDR3 is 13 amino acids long. The CDR3 region is CSVRTYTTYEQYF. The CDR3 region has the DNA TGCAGCGTAAGGACATACACCACCTACGAGCAGTACTTC.

Many counts were recorded for this clonotype. The CDR3 region has the DNA TGTGCCAGCAGTTACCTGGACGGGATTGTTCCAGATGAGCAGTTCTTC. It yields the protein CASSYLDGIVPDEQFF. V usage is TRBV6-5 and J usage is TRBJ2-1, with D possibly matching TRBD2 (5 bases). Germline lookup yields CDR1 MNHEY and CDR2 SVGAGI. V was cut by 2 bases and J by 8 bases, with 19 bases left in between. This CDR3 has 16 amino acids.

The sample holds a few counts of this clonotype. The CDR3 DNA is TGCAGTGCTCCTGGACAGGGTCCCAACACTGAAGCTTTCTTT. It encodes CSAPGQGPNTEAFF. This chain uses TRBV20-1 with TRBJ1-1, with 8 bases that match TRBD1. Trimming removed 5 bases from V and 2 bases from J; junction bases left unmatched: 7. This CDR3 is built from 14 residues. Germline V gene data show CDR1 as DFQATT and CDR2 as SNEGSKA (reference sequence).

The V gene is TRBV11-2, the J gene TRBJ2-4; TRBD1 or TRBD2 may be the D gene (5 bases each). CDR1 is SGHAT and CDR2 is FQNNGV in the germline V gene. The V end was cut by 7 bases, the J end by 6 bases, with 16 bases between. The length of the CDR3 is 14 residues. CDR3 amino acids: CASNPGTGTNIQYF. CDR3 bases: TGTGCCAGCAACCCCGGGACCGGAACAAACATTCAGTACTTC.

This clonotype was seen ten or more times. The chain carries TRBV3-1 and TRBJ2-1; a possible D gene is TRBD2 (6 bases). The V gene lost 1 base and the J gene lost 0 bases, with 16 bases spanning the gap. Germline V CDR1 and CDR2: LGHDT, YNNKEL (reference sequence). The CDR3 sequence is 18 residues long. The CDR3 loop reads CASSQVTGGTSSYNEQFF. The CDR3 coding sequence is TGTGCCAGCAGCCAAGTCACTGGGGGGACGAGCTCCTACAATGAGCAGTTCTTC.

This clonotype was seen repeatedly, ten times or more. This chain links TRBV7-2 with TRBJ2-7; D is possibly TRBD2 (7 bases). The germline V gene has CDR1 SGHTA and CDR2 FQGNSA. V shed 5 bases and J shed 0 bases, with 14 bases lying between them. The CDR3 spans 15 residues. The CDR3 spells CASSGGALISYEQYF. The CDR3 DNA follows: TGTGCCAGCAGCGGGGGGGCCCTAATCTCCTACGAGCAGTACTTC.

This clonotype was counted a few times. This chain joins TRBV20-1 and TRBJ2-7; 10 nucleotides agree with TRBD2. The V gene's germline CDR1 is DFQATT and CDR2 SNEGSKA (reference sequence). This CDR3 comprises 14 residues. V gave up 5 bases and J gave up 7 bases; unmatched junction bases: 11. The chain's CDR3 is CSARGLAAYNEQYF. The CDR3, as DNA: TGCAGTGCTCGAGGACTAGCGGCCTACAATGAGCAGTACTTC.

In its sample, this clonotype was seen a few times. This chain joins TRBV15 and TRBJ1-2; D is perhaps TRBD1 (5 bases). Trimming stripped 0 bases from V and 5 bases from J, with 10 bases between. The CDR3 contains 14 residues. CDR1 and CDR2 (germline): LNHNV, YYDKDF (reference sequence). CDR3 nucleotides: TGTGCCACCAGCAGAGAAACAGGTTTTTATGGCTACACCTTC. Translation: CATSRETGFYGYTF.

This clonotype was detected only a few times. The rearrangement joins TRBV7-3 to TRBJ2-3; 10 positions match TRBD2. The CDR3 is made up of 15 amino acids. Germline V gene data show CDR1 as SGHTA and CDR2 as FQGTGA. Losses at the gene ends were 2 bases for V and 5 bases for J; bases not matched to a gene: 4. CDR3 sequence reads: CASSLGGLARDTQYF. For the CDR3, the DNA is TGTGCCAGCAGCTTAGGGGGACTAGCGAGAGATACGCAGTATTTT.

As concerns this clonotype: Possible read error: a much larger clone is one base away. The chain recombines TRBV7-9 with TRBJ2-3, with TRBD2 identical over 8 bases. Germline V lookup: CDR1 SEHNR, CDR2 FQNEAQ (reference sequence). This CDR3 is built from 15 residues. The CDR3 loop is CGSSTGGGHTDTQYF. In nucleotides, the CDR3 is TGTGGCAGCTCTACCGGGGGGGGGCACACAGATACGCAGTATTTT.